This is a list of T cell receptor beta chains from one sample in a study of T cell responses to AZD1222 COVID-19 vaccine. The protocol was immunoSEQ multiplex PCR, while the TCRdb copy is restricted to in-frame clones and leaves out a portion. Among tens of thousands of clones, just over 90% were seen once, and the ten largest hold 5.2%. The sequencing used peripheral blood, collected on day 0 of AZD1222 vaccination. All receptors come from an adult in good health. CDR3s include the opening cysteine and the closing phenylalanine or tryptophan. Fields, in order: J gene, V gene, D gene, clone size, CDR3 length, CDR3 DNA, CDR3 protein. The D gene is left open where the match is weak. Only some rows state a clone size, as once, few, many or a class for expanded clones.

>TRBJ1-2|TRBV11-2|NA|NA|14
TGTGCCAGCAGCTTAGATTCGTGGAGGCAAGGCTACACCTTC
CASSLDSWRQGYTF
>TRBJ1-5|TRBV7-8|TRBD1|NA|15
TGTGCCAGCAGCCGCGACAGGGGGCCGTCGCAGCCCCAGCATTTT
CASSRDRGPSQPQHF
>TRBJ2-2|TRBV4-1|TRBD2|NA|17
TGCGCCAGCAGCCAATTTCTAGCGGGCCAGAACACCGGGGAGCTGTTTTTT
CASSQFLAGQNTGELFF
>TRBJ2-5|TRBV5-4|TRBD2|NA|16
TGTGCCAGCAGCCCCCGGACTAGCGGGTACCAAGAGACCCAGTACTTC
CASSPRTSGYQETQYF
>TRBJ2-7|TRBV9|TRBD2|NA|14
TGTGCCAGCAGCGCGACTAGCGGGAGAAACGAGCAGTACTTC
CASSATSGRNEQYF
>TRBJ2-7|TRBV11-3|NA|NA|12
TGTGCCAGCTCAGGTCCAACCTACGAGCAGTACTTC
CASSGPTYEQYF
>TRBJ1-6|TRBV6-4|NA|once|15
TGTGCCAGCAGTGACGTAAGGCAGGGGAATTCACCCCTCCACTTT
CASSDVRQGNSPLHF
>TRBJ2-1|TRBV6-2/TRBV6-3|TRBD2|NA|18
TGTGCCAGCAGTTACTCCCGAATATGGCTAGCGGGAGTCGATGAGCAGTTCTTC
CASSYSRIWLAGVDEQFF
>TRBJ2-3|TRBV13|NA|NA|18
TGTGCCAGCAGCTTAGGCCTAGGGTGGGGCGCTTCGGGAGATACGCAGTATTTT
CASSLGLGWGASGDTQYF
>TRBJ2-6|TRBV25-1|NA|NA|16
TGTGCCAGCAGCCCTACCGCAGGGGCTGGGGCCAACGTCCTGACTTTC
CASSPTAGAGANVLTF
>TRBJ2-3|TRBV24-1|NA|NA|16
TGTGCCACCAGTGATTTCAGTCGTACGAGCACAGATACGCAGTATTTT
CATSDFSRTSTDTQYF
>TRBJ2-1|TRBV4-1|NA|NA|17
TGCGCCAGCAGCCAAGTCAGCGGGTTTAGCTCCTACAATGAGCAGTTCTTC
CASSQVSGFSSYNEQFF
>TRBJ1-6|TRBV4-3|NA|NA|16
TGCGCCAGCAGCCAAGATCTTGCAACAGGGAATTCACCCCTCCACTTT
CASSQDLATGNSPLHF